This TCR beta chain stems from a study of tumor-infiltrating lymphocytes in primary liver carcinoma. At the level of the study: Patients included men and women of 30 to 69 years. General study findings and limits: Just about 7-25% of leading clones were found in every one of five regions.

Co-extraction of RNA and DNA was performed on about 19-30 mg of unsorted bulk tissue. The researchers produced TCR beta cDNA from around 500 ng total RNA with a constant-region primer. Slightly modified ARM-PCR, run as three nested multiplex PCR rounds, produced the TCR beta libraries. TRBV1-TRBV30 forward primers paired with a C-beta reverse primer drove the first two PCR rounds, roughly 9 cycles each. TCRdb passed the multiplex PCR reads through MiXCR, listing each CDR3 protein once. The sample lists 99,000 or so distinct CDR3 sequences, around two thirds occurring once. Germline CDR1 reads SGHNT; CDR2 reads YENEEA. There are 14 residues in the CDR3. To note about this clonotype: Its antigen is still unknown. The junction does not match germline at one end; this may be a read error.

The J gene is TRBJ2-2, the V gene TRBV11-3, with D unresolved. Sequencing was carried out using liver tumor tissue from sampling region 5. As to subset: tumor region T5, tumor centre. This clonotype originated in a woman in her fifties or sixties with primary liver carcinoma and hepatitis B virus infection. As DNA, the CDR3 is TGTGCCACCGGCCAAAGACTTAACACAGGGGAGCTGTTTTTT. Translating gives CATGQRLNTGELFF.